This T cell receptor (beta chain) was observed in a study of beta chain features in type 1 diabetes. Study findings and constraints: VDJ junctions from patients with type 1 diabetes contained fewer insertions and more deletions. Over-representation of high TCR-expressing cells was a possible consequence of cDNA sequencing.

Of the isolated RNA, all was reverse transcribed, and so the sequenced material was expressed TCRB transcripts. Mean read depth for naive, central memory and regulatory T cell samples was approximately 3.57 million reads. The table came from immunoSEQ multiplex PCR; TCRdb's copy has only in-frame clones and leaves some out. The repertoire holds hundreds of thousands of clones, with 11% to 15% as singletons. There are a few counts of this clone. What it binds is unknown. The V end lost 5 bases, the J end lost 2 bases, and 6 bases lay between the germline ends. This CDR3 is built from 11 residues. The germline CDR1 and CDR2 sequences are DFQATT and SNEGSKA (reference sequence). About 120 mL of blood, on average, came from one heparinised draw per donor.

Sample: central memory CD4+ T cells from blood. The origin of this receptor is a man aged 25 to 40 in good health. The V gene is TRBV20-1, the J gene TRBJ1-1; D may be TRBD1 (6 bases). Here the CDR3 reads CSAGTNTEAFF. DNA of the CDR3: TGCAGTGCTGGGACAAACACTGAAGCTTTCTTT.